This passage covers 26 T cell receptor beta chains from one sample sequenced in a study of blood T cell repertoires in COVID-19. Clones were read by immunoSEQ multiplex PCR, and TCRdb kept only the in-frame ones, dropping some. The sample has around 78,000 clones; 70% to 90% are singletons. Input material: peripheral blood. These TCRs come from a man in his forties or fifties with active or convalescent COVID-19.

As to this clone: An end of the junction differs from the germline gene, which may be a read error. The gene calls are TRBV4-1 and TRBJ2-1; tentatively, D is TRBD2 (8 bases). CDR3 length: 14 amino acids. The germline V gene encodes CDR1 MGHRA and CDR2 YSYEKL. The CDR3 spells CASSQESGLAGGLF. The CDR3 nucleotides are TGCGCCAGCAGCCAAGAATCAGGACTAGCAGGGGGTCTCTTC.

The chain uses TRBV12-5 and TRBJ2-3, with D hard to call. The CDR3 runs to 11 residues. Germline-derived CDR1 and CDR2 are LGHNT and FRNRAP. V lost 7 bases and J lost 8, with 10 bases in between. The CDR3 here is CASETGITQYF. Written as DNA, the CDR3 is TGTGCTAGTGAGACTGGAATTACGCAGTATTTT.

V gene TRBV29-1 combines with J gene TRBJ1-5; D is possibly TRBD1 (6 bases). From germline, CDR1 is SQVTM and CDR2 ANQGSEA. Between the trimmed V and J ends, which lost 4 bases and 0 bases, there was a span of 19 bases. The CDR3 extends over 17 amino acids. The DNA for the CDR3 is TGCAGCGTTGCTCCTCGCAAGACAGGTTATAGCAATCAGCCCCAGCATTTT. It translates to CSVAPRKTGYSNQPQHF. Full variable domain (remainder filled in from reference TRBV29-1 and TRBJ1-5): SAVISQKPSRDICQRGTSLTIQCQVDSQVTMMFWYRQQPGQSLTLIATANQGSEATYESGFVIDKFPISRPNLTFSTLTVSNMSPEDSSIYLCSVAPRKTGYSNQPQHFGDGTRLSIL.

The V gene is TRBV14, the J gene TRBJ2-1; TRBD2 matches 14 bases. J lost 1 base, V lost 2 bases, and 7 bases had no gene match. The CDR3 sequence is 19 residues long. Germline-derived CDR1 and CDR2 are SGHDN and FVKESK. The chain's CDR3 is CASSQSGLAGGRSYNEQFF. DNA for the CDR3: TGTGCCAGCAGCCAATCCGGACTAGCGGGAGGAAGGTCCTACAATGAGCAGTTCTTC.

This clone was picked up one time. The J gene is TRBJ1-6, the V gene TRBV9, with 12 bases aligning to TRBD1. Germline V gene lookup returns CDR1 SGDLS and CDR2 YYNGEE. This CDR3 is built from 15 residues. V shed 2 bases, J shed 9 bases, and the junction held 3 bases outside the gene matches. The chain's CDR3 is CASSVGTGGRSPLHF. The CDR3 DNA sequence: TGTGCCAGCAGCGTGGGGACAGGGGGCCGTTCACCCCTCCACTTT. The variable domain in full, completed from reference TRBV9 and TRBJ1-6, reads DSGVTQTPKHLITATGQRVTLRCSPRSGDLSVYWYQQSLDQGLQFLIQYYNGEERAKGNILERFSAQQFPDLHSELNLSSLELGDSALYFCASSVGTGGRSPLHFGNGTRLTVT.

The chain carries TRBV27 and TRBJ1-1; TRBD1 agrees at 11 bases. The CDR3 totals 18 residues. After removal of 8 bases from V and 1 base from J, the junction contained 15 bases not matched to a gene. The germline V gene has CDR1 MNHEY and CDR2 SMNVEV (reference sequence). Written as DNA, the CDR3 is TGTGCCAGCCTATCTCTACTCGGACAGGGGGCATGGAACACTGAAGCTTTCTTT. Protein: CASLSLLGQGAWNTEAFF.

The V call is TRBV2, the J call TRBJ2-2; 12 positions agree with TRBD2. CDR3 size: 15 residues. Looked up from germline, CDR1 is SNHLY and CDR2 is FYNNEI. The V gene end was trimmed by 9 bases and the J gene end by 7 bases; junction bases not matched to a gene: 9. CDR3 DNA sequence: TGTGCCAGTCACACTAGCGGGAGGTTAGGCGGGGAGCTGTTTTTT. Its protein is CASHTSGRLGGELFF.

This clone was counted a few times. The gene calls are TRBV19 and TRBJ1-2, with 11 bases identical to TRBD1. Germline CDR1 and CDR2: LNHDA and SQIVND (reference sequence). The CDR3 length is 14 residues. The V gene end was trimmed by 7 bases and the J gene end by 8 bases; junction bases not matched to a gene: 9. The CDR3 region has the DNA TGTGCCAGTAATCGCGGACAGGGGGCAGAAGGCTACACCTTC. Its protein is CASNRGQGAEGYTF.

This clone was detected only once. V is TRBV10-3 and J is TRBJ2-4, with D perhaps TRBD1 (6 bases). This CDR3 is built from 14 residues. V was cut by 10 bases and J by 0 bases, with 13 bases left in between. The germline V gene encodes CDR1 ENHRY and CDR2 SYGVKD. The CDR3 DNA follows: TGTGCCACCATGTCAGGGGAAGCCAAAAACATTCAGTACTTC. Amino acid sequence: CATMSGEAKNIQYF.

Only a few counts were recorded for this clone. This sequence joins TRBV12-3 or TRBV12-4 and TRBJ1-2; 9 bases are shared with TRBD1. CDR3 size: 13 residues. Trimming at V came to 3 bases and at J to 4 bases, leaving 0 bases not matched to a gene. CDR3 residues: CASSLTGGYGYTF. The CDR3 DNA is TGTGCCAGCAGTTTGACAGGGGGCTATGGCTACACCTTC.

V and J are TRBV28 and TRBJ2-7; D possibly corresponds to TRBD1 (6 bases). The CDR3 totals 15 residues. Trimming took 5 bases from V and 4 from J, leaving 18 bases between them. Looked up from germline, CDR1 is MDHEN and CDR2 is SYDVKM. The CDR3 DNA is TGTGCCAGCAGTAAGCCGGGACACCAAACTTACGAGCAGTACTTC. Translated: CASSKPGHQTYEQYF.

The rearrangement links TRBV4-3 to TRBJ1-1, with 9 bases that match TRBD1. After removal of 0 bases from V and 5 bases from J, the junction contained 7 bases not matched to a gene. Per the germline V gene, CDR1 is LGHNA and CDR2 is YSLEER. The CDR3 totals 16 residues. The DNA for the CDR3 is TGCGCCAGCAGCCAAGAGGGGACAGGGAGATTTACTGAAGCTTTCTTT. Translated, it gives CASSQEGTGRFTEAFF.

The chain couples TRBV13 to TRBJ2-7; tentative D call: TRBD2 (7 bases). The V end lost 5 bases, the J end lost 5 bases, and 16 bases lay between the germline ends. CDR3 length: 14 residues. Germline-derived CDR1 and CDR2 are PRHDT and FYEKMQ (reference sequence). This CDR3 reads CASSMGGAVHEQYF. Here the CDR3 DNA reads TGTGCCAGCAGCATGGGGGGGGCGGTCCACGAGCAGTACTTC.

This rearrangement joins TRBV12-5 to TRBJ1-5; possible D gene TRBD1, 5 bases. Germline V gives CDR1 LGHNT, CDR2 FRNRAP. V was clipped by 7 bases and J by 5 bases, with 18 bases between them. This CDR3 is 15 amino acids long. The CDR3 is CASAPQLQGYQPQHF. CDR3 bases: TGTGCTAGTGCCCCACAACTCCAGGGATATCAGCCCCAGCATTTT.

The CDR3 DNA reads TGTGCCAGCAGCTTAGGCGGGAGGGCCCGTAATGAGCAGTTCTTC. Its translation: CASSLGGRARNEQFF. The V and J genes are TRBV11-2 and TRBJ2-1; TRBD2 matches at 9 bases. V shed 1 base and J 7 bases; nucleotides not matched to a gene: 5. CDR1 is SGHAT and CDR2 is FQNNGV in the germline V gene. This CDR3 is built from 15 residues.

The CDR3 DNA reads TGTGCCAGTAGTATTGGGCAGTACAATGAGCAGTTCTTC. It translates to CASSIGQYNEQFF. This chain links TRBV19 with TRBJ2-1; no firm D call. Trimming left V 3 bases short and J 4 bases short, with 7 bases between. The CDR3 is made up of 13 amino acids. Germline V gene lookup returns CDR1 LNHDA and CDR2 SQIVND (reference sequence). Based on the CDR3 plus reference TRBV19 and TRBJ2-1, the full variable domain is DGGITQSPKYLFRKEGQNVTLSCEQNLNHDAMYWYRQDPGQGLRLIYYSQIVNDFQKGDIAEGYSVSREKKESFPLTVTSAQKNPTAFYLCASSIGQYNEQFFGPGTRLTVL.

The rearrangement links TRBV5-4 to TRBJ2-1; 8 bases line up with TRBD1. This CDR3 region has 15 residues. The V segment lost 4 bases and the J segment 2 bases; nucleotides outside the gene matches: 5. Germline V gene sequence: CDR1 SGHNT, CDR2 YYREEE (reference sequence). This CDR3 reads CASSKRQGPYNEQFF. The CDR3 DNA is TGTGCCAGCAGCAAGCGACAGGGGCCCTACAATGAGCAGTTCTTC.

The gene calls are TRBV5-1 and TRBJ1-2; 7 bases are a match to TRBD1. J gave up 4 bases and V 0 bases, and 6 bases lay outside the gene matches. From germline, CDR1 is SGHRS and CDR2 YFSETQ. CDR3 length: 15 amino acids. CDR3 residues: CASSLGSGQAYGYTF. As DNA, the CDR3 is TGCGCCAGCAGCTTGGGGTCCGGACAGGCCTATGGCTACACCTTC.

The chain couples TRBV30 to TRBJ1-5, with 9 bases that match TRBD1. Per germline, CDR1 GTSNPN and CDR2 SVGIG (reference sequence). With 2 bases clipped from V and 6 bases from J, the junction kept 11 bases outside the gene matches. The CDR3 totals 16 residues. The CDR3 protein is CAWSSSQGAFGQPQHF. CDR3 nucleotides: TGTGCCTGGAGTTCCTCACAGGGGGCTTTTGGTCAGCCCCAGCATTTT. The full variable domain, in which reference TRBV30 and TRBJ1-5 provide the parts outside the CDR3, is SQTIHQWPATLVQPVGSPLSLECTVEGTSNPNLYWYRQAAGRGLQLLFYSVGIGQISSEVPQNLSASRPQDRQFILSSKKLLLSDSGFYLCAWSSSQGAFGQPQHFGDGTRLSIL.

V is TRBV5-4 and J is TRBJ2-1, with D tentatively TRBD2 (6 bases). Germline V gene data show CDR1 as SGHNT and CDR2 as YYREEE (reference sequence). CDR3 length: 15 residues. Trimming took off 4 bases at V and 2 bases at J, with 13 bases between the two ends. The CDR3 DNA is TGTGCCAGCAGCGCAACTAGCTCCCCCTACAATGAGCAGTTCTTC. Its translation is CASSATSSPYNEQFF.

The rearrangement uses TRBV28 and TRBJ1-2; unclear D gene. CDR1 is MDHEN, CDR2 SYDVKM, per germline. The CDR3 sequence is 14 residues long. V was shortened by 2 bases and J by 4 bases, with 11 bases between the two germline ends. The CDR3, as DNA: TGTGCCAGCAGTTTAACATACAGAATCTATGGCTACACCTTC. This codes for CASSLTYRIYGYTF.

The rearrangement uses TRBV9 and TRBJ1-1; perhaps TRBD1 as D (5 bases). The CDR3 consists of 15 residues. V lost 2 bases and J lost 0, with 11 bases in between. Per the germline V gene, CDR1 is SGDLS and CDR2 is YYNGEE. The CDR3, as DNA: TGTGCCAGCAGCGTGACCAGGGAAATGAACACTGAAGCTTTCTTT. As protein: CASSVTREMNTEAFF.

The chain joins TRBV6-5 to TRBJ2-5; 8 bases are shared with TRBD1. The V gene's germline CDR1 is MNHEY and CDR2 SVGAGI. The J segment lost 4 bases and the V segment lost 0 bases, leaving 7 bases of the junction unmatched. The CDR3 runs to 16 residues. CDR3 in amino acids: CASSYSGRGLSETQYF. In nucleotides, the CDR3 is TGTGCCAGCAGTTACTCGGGCAGGGGGCTGTCAGAGACCCAGTACTTC.

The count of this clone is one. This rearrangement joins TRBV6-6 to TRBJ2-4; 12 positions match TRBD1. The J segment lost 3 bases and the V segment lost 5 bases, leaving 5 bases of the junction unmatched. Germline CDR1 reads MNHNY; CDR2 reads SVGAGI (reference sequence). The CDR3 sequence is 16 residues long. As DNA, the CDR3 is TGTGCCAGCAGTCCGGGACAGGGGGCAGGCAAAAACATTCAGTACTTC. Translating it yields CASSPGQGAGKNIQYF.

CDR3 nucleotide sequence: TGTGCCTGGAGTGTACTTGTTCCTAGCGGGAGTCTTAATACGCAGTATTTT. Its protein is CAWSVLVPSGSLNTQYF. The rearrangement joins TRBV30 to TRBJ2-3; TRBD2 aligns across 10 bases. Unmatched junction bases numbered 13, after V lost 0 bases and J lost 7 bases. Per germline, CDR1 GTSNPN and CDR2 SVGIG (reference sequence). This CDR3 has 17 residues.

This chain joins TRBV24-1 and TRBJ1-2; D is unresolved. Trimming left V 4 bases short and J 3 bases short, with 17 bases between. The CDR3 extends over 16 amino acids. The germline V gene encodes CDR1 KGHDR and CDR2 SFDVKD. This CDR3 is CATSEKLTTNYYGYTF. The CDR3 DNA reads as TGTGCCACCAGTGAGAAACTTACGACAAACTACTATGGCTACACCTTC.